The sequence of this TCR beta chain was determined in a study of PD-L1 blockade in urothelial cancer. Time point indicated: peripheral blood 6 weeks after treatment start. The V gene lost 8 bases and the J gene lost 2 bases, with 12 bases spanning the gap. CDR1 MNHEY and CDR2 SMNVEV come from the germline V gene (reference sequence). This CDR3 has 13 amino acids. The table came from immunoSEQ multiplex PCR; TCRdb's copy has only in-frame clones and leaves some out. Of about 120,000 clones in the sample, roughly 86% are singletons; the top ten hold roughly 2.4%. V gene TRBV27 combines with J gene TRBJ1-1; tentative D call: TRBD1 (5 bases). This sequence was found in a man between 45 and 60 years old with urothelial cancer. The source was PBMCs, collected around atezolizumab (anti-PD-L1) treatment. CDR3 coding DNA: TGTGCCAGCGCCTCGACAGTTAACACTGAAGCTTTCTTT. Protein: CASASTVNTEAFF.